This T cell receptor (beta chain) was profiled in a study of blood T cell repertoires in COVID-19. On the study more broadly: Samples taken during acute and convalescent COVID-19 were collected in the United States, Italy and Spain. PBMCs, B-cell-depleted T cells, or T cells provided the cDNA or gDNA that made up the material.

Original processing methods: Amplified reference gene primers provided the basis for estimating nucleated cell counts. Assay: immunoSEQ multiplex PCR; the TCRdb copy retains only in-frame clones and omits some. The V and J calls and clone size are taken from that table; D and trimming were inferred from the DNA. The sample contains over 250,000 clones, approximately 85% of which appear only once. Sequenced: peripheral blood. The sequence came from a man in his fifties with active or convalescent COVID-19.

As DNA, the CDR3 is TGCGCCAGCAGCTTAAAACCGACGACAGAACTTGGAAACACCATATATTTT. This translates into CASSLKPTTELGNTIYF. V and J are TRBV5-1 and TRBJ1-3; D might be TRBD1 (5 bases). Trimming shortened V by 2 bases and J by 3 bases, and 18 bases separated the two germline ends. Germline V gene sequence: CDR1 SGHRS, CDR2 YFSETQ. This CDR3 has 17 residues.